Given below is one T cell receptor beta chain in context. The antigen remains undetermined. There are 15 residues in the CDR3. V dropped 2 bases and J dropped 6 bases, with 11 bases sitting between them. The data were obtained in a study of T cell repertoires in cytomegalovirus infection. MiXCR was run by TCRdb on the reads, yielding one entry per CDR3 protein. Altogether 110,000 or so distinct CDR3 sequences are present, around 30% being singletons, with the ten largest covering 41%. V usage is TRBV12-3 or TRBV12-4 and J usage is TRBJ1-6; D may be TRBD1 (5 bases). The material was CD8+ T cells from cultured PBMCs, obtained from culture after CMV antigen stimulation. The receptor's source is a human donor in good health (CMV status not recorded). Some clones in this sample may be carry-over from other donors' samples. CDR3 region: CASSLFPGRNSPLHF. CDR3 nucleotide sequence: TGTGCCAGCAGTTTATTTCCGGGACGTAATTCACCCCTCCACTTT.